Following are 32 T cell receptor beta chains from one sample sequenced in a study of graft-versus-host responses after intestinal transplantation. Sequenced by immunoSEQ multiplex PCR; TCRdb stores in-frame clones only, minus some. The sample has over 90,000 clones; roughly 93% are singletons. Their specific antigens are unknown. The material was unstimulated CD8+ T cells sorted from spleen or lymph node cells, obtained before intestinal transplant. These receptors were collected from a human donor who received an intestinal transplant.

The chain links TRBV4-1 to TRBJ2-5; either TRBD1 or TRBD2 may supply D (5 bases each). V was trimmed by 0 bases and J by 5 bases, leaving 10 bases between them. The CDR3 contains 14 residues. The germline CDR1 and CDR2 sequences are MGHRA and YSYEKL. The CDR3, as DNA: TGCGCCAGCAGCCAAGATCGGTGGGGGGAGACCCAGTACTTC. Its translation is CASSQDRWGETQYF.

This rearrangement joins TRBV4-1 to TRBJ2-1; D unresolved. Germline loops: CDR1 MGHRA, CDR2 YSYEKL. The ends were cut back, 0 bases at V and 2 bases at J, with 5 bases in the middle. The CDR3 is 14 amino acids. The CDR3 bases are TGCGCCAGCAGCCAAGAGTGGACCTACAATGAGCAGTTCTTC. Translating gives CASSQEWTYNEQFF.

The sample holds a few counts of this clone. J is TRBJ1-1 and V is TRBV4-1; D uncertain. V lost 1 base and J lost 4, with 7 bases in between. This CDR3 region has 13 residues. CDR1 is MGHRA and CDR2 is YSYEKL in the germline V gene. CDR3 nucleotide sequence: TGCGCCAGCAGCCAAGTTGCTGGCACTGAAGCTTTCTTT. Translating gives CASSQVAGTEAFF.

The chain employs TRBV6-1 and TRBJ2-7; the D gene is possibly TRBD2 (5 bases). CDR3 length: 16 amino acids. V was trimmed by 2 bases and J by 6 bases, leaving 20 bases between them. Germline V lookup: CDR1 MNHNS, CDR2 SASEGT. The DNA of the CDR3 is TGTGCCAGCAGTGAATTGGAAGTCCTCGGGGATGGCGAGCAGTACTTC. Protein: CASSELEVLGDGEQYF.

V gene TRBV15 combines with J gene TRBJ2-3, with no clear D. The CDR3 has 12 residues. The V end lost 2 bases, the J end lost 6 bases, and 6 bases lay between the germline ends. Germline values: CDR1 LNHNV, CDR2 YYDKDF (reference sequence). In DNA form, the CDR3 reads TGTGCCACCAGCAGACTTCCGGATACGCAGTATTTT. As protein: CATSRLPDTQYF.

The rearrangement links TRBV6-6 to TRBJ1-1, with D hard to call. V shed 2 bases and J shed 1 base, with 5 bases lying between them. Germline-derived CDR1 and CDR2 are MNHNY and SVGAGI (reference sequence). The CDR3 spans 13 residues. The CDR3 DNA reads TGTGCCAGCAGTTACAACGCGAACACTGAAGCTTTCTTT. Protein sequence: CASSYNANTEAFF.

CDR3 in DNA: TGTGCCAGCTCACCAGGGTCTGGGGCCAACGTCCTGACTTTC. This encodes CASSPGSGANVLTF. The genes are TRBV18 and TRBJ2-6; D is unclear. The CDR3 sequence is 14 residues long. Germline loops: CDR1 KGHSH, CDR2 LQKENI. The V end was cut by 2 bases, the J end by 1 base, with 3 bases between.

CDR3 region: CASSYGEITEAFF. In nucleotides, the CDR3 is TGCGCCAGCAGCTACGGGGAAATCACTGAAGCTTTCTTT. This chain joins TRBV5-1 and TRBJ1-1; D is ambiguous. CDR1 and CDR2 from the germline V gene are SGHRS and YFSETQ. Trimming took 3 bases from V and 4 from J, leaving 10 bases between them. The CDR3 consists of 13 residues.

The rearrangement links TRBV30 to TRBJ2-7, with D perhaps matching TRBD1 or TRBD2 (5 bases each). V was clipped by 5 bases and J by 0 bases, with 11 bases between them. Germline loops: CDR1 GTSNPN, CDR2 SVGIG (reference sequence). The CDR3 extends over 13 amino acids. The CDR3: CAWAGTFSYEQYF. For the CDR3, the DNA is TGTGCCTGGGCCGGGACCTTCTCCTACGAGCAGTACTTC.

This chain connects TRBV13 to TRBJ2-3, with D uncertain. CDR1 and CDR2 from the germline V gene are PRHDT and FYEKMQ (reference sequence). The CDR3 loop spans 15 amino acids. V was pared by 1 base and J by 2 bases, with 10 bases between. The CDR3 protein is CASSLEKRYTDTQYF. The CDR3 nucleotides are TGTGCCAGCAGCTTAGAGAAACGGTACACAGATACGCAGTATTTT.

The rearrangement links TRBV4-2 to TRBJ1-1; 8 bases are a match to TRBD1. The germline V gene has CDR1 LGHNA and CDR2 YNFKEQ. V dropped 4 bases and J dropped 5; count of bases not matched to a gene: 9. The CDR3 extends over 15 amino acids. CDR3 nucleotides: TGTGCCAGCAGCCCTGGACAGGGAGTATATACTGAAGCTTTCTTT. It yields the protein CASSPGQGVYTEAFF.

V usage is TRBV13 and J usage is TRBJ2-3, with D possibly being TRBD1 (5 bases). V gave up 5 bases and J gave up 4 bases, with 19 bases separating them. The CDR3 totals 16 residues. Looked up from germline, CDR1 is PRHDT and CDR2 is FYEKMQ (reference sequence). As DNA, the CDR3 is TGTGCCAGCAGCATTGGACCCCTTGGGGCCGCAGATACGCAGTATTTT. Translating it yields CASSIGPLGAADTQYF.

The rearrangement uses TRBV5-8 and TRBJ2-5, with D tentatively TRBD2 (5 bases). This CDR3 is 15 amino acids long. V was cut by 3 bases and J by 1 base, with 13 bases left in between. Germline loops: CDR1 SGHTS, CDR2 YDEGEE. This CDR3 reads CASSSTRTLQETQYF. CDR3 coding DNA: TGTGCCAGCAGCTCAACTCGGACTCTCCAAGAGACCCAGTACTTC.

The chain uses TRBV9 and TRBJ2-1; tentative D call: TRBD2 (5 bases). Germline CDR1 reads SGDLS; CDR2 reads YYNGEE. V was cut by 3 bases and J by 5 bases, with 6 bases left in between. The CDR3 is made up of 12 amino acids. CDR3 nucleotide sequence: TGTGCCAGCAGCGGAGGGAACAATGAGCAGTTCTTC. Residues: CASSGGNNEQFF.

The chain couples TRBV2 to TRBJ1-6; D may be TRBD1 (6 bases). CDR1 is SNHLY, CDR2 FYNNEI, per germline. There are 15 residues in the CDR3. Trimming removed 2 bases at V and 6 bases at J, with 11 bases between. The CDR3 nucleotides read TGTGCCAGCAGTGAAACGGGACACCTTAATTCACCCCTCCACTTT. Residues: CASSETGHLNSPLHF.

This chain joins TRBV5-8 and TRBJ1-1; D is ambiguous. Trimming removed 6 bases at V and 1 base at J, with 16 bases between. The CDR3 sequence is 15 residues long. CDR1 SGHTS and CDR2 YDEGEE come from the germline V gene. CDR3 bases: TGTGCCAGCACCATGGACTGGAGATCGAACACTGAAGCTTTCTTT. This sequence encodes CASTMDWRSNTEAFF.

In DNA, the CDR3 is TGCGCCAGCAGCCGAGGGACAGGGTTATCCTACGAGCAGTACTTC. It encodes CASSRGTGLSYEQYF. J is TRBJ2-7 and V is TRBV4-1, with 9 bases matching TRBD1. The CDR3 covers 15 residues. V lost 4 bases, J lost 1 base, and 5 bases stayed unmatched. Germline V gene lookup returns CDR1 MGHRA and CDR2 YSYEKL.

The J gene is TRBJ2-1, the V gene TRBV19; D is unresolved. Trimming left V 4 bases short and J 5 bases short, with 12 bases between. Looked up from germline, CDR1 is LNHDA and CDR2 is SQIVND (reference sequence). The CDR3 extends over 14 amino acids. The CDR3 spells CASSRKGSDNEQFF. The CDR3 DNA is TGTGCCAGTAGTAGGAAGGGTTCGGACAATGAGCAGTTCTTC. Looking up the rest from reference TRBV19 and TRBJ2-1 gives the full variable domain: DGGITQSPKYLFRKEGQNVTLSCEQNLNHDAMYWYRQDPGQGLRLIYYSQIVNDFQKGDIAEGYSVSREKKESFPLTVTSAQKNPTAFYLCASSRKGSDNEQFFGPGTRLTVL.

The CDR3 DNA follows: TGTGCCGGCTACGAGCAGTACTTC. Protein: CAGYEQYF. This chain uses TRBV7-8 with TRBJ2-5; no firm D call. The assigned J gene may be wrong: the sequence end matches TRBJ2-7 better. Germline-derived CDR1 and CDR2 are SGHVS and FQNEAQ. The CDR3 consists of 8 residues.

The chain recombines TRBV18 with TRBJ2-3, with 9 bases matching TRBD2. The V gene end was trimmed by 4 bases and the J gene end by 2 bases; junction bases not matched to a gene: 13. This CDR3 spans 18 amino acids. Germline-derived CDR1 and CDR2 are KGHSH and LQKENI. Here the CDR3 reads CASSLRPPTSGDTDTQYF. The CDR3 DNA follows: TGTGCCAGCTCACTCCGACCTCCGACTAGCGGAGACACAGATACGCAGTATTTT.

CDR3 nucleotide sequence: TGTGCCTGGAATTCGGGTAGCGGGGTTGAGGATACGCAGTATTTT. Protein: CAWNSGSGVEDTQYF. This sequence joins TRBV30 and TRBJ2-3; 8 bases align to TRBD2. The ends lost 4 bases at V and 6 bases at J; junction bases unmatched: 12. CDR1 and CDR2 from the germline V gene are GTSNPN and SVGIG (reference sequence). The CDR3 sequence is 15 residues long.

The chain has TRBV27 and TRBJ1-3; D perhaps matches TRBD1 (6 bases). CDR1 is MNHEY, CDR2 SMNVEV, per germline (reference sequence). Trimming took 9 bases from V and 4 from J, leaving 16 bases between them. The CDR3 is 14 residues long. The CDR3 nucleotides are TGTGCCAGTCAGGAAAGGGGGACAGGAAACACCATATATTTT. Translating it yields CASQERGTGNTIYF.

V is TRBV14 and J is TRBJ2-1; possibly TRBD1 for D (6 bases). The germline CDR1 and CDR2 sequences are SGHDN and FVKESK. V lost 1 base, J lost 9 bases, and 10 bases lay in between. This CDR3 comprises 13 residues. CDR3 in amino acids: CASSQAGAGEQFF. The CDR3 DNA is TGTGCCAGCAGCCAAGCAGGGGCCGGTGAGCAGTTCTTC.

This chain joins TRBV7-9 and TRBJ2-5; weak D call: TRBD1 (6 bases). The J call may be wrong; the DNA end is better matched by TRBJ2-7. The CDR3 has 14 residues. Germline CDR1 and CDR2: SEHNR and FQNEAQ (reference sequence). CDR3 region: CASSSPGHHYEQYF. For the CDR3, the DNA is TGTGCCAGCAGCTCACCGGGACACCACTACGAGCAGTACTTC.

The V gene is TRBV11-2, the J gene TRBJ2-1, with D perhaps TRBD2 (6 bases). The V and J ends lost 1 base and 7 bases respectively, with 14 bases between them. This CDR3 has 15 residues. In germline, CDR1 is SGHAT, CDR2 FQNNGV. The CDR3 DNA reads TGTGCCAGCAGCTTAGGACGCGGCGGACTAAATGAGCAGTTCTTC. Residues: CASSLGRGGLNEQFF. Full variable domain (outside the CDR3, taken from reference TRBV11-2 and TRBJ2-1): EAGVAQSPRYKIIEKRQSVAFWCNPISGHATLYWYQQILGQGPKLLIQFQNNGVVDDSQLPKDRFSAERLKGVDSTLKIQPAKLEDSAVYLCASSLGRGGLNEQFFGPGTRLTVL.

The chain joins TRBV6-7 to TRBJ1-1; 8 nucleotides align to TRBD1. TRBV6-7 is known as an ORF, though its function is uncertain. Trimming removed 2 bases from V and 0 bases from J; junction bases left unmatched: 14. This CDR3 is 19 amino acids long. Here the CDR3 DNA reads TGTGCCAGCAGTTACAATGGTGGACAGGGACTTCTCATGAACACTGAAGCTTTCTTT. Its protein product is CASSYNGGQGLLMNTEAFF.

The chain recombines TRBV9 with TRBJ2-6; the D gene is possibly TRBD2 (5 bases). The ends were cut back, 3 bases at V and 0 bases at J, with 13 bases in the middle. CDR1 is SGDLS and CDR2 is YYNGEE in the germline V gene. This CDR3 is 17 amino acids long. CDR3 sequence: CASSATWRISGANVLTF. The DNA for the CDR3 is TGTGCCAGCAGCGCAACGTGGAGGATCTCTGGGGCCAACGTCCTGACTTTC.

The chain couples TRBV9 to TRBJ2-3; 10 bases agree with TRBD2. This CDR3 has 16 amino acids. Looked up from germline, CDR1 is SGDLS and CDR2 is YYNGEE. The ends lost 4 bases at V and 1 base at J; junction bases unmatched: 6. The CDR3 sequence: CASSLGGLAGTDTQYF. The DNA for the CDR3 is TGTGCCAGCAGCTTAGGAGGACTAGCGGGCACAGATACGCAGTATTTT. The entire variable domain, with the rest obtained from reference TRBV9 and TRBJ2-3, is as follows: DSGVTQTPKHLITATGQRVTLRCSPRSGDLSVYWYQQSLDQGLQFLIQYYNGEERAKGNILERFSAQQFPDLHSELNLSSLELGDSALYFCASSLGGLAGTDTQYFGPGTRLTVL.

The V call is TRBV5-4, the J call TRBJ2-7; D not resolved. Germline-derived CDR1 and CDR2 are SGHNT and YYREEE (reference sequence). V shed 0 bases and J shed 2 bases, with 12 bases lying between them. This CDR3 is built from 15 residues. CDR3 in amino acids: CASSLDAPQTYEQYF. CDR3 in DNA: TGTGCCAGCAGCTTGGATGCGCCCCAGACCTACGAGCAGTACTTC.

This chain joins TRBV2 and TRBJ2-7; TRBD1 or TRBD2 may be the D gene (5 bases each). In germline, CDR1 is SNHLY, CDR2 FYNNEI. V gave up 2 bases and J gave up 3 bases, with 11 bases separating them. The CDR3 runs 14 residues. The CDR3 DNA sequence: TGTGCCAGCAGTGAACGAGGGGTGGACTACGAGCAGTACTTC. It yields the protein CASSERGVDYEQYF.

The V and J genes are TRBV6-5 and TRBJ1-2, with D unclear. The V end was cut by 6 bases, the J end by 8 bases, with 16 bases between. Germline V gives CDR1 MNHEY, CDR2 SVGAGI. The CDR3 runs to 13 residues. Written as DNA, the CDR3 is TGTGCCAGCAGCCGCGGACGGGTCTGGGGCTACACCTTC. Its protein is CASSRGRVWGYTF.

This clone has just one count. The DNA of the CDR3 is TGCGCCAGCGCACTAAGCGGGGGACCCTACAATGAGCAGTTCTTC. Translated: CASALSGGPYNEQFF. The chain combines TRBV5-1 with TRBJ2-1; TRBD2 aligns across 8 bases. Per germline, CDR1 SGHRS and CDR2 YFSETQ. J was trimmed by 2 bases and V by 7 bases; bases with no gene match: 8. The CDR3 totals 15 residues.